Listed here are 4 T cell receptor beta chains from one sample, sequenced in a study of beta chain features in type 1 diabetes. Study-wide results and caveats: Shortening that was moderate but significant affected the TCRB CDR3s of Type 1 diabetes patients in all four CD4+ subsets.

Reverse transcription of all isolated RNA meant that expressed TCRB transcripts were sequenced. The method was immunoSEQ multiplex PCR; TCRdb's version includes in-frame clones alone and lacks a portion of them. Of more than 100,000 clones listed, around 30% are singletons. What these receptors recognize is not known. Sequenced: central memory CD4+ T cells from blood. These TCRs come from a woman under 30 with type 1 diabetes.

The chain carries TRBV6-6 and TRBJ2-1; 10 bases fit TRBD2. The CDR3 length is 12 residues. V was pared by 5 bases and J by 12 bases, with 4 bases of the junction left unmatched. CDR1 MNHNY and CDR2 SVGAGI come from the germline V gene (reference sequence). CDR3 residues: CASSLAGEGQFF. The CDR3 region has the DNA TGTGCCAGCAGTCTAGCGGGAGAAGGGCAGTTCTTC.

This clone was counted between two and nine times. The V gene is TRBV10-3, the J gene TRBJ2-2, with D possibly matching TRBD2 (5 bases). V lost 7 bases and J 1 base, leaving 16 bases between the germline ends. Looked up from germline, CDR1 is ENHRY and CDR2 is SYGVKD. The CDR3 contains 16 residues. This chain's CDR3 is CAITGRDGRNTGELFF. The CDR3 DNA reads TGTGCCATCACGGGTCGGGATGGAAGGAACACCGGGGAGCTGTTTTTT.

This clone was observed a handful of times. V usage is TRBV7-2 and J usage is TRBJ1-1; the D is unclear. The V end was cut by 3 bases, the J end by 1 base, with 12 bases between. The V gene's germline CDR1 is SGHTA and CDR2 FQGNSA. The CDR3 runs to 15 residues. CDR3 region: CASSFQRTPNTEAFF. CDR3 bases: TGTGCCAGCAGCTTCCAGCGAACTCCGAACACTGAAGCTTTCTTT.

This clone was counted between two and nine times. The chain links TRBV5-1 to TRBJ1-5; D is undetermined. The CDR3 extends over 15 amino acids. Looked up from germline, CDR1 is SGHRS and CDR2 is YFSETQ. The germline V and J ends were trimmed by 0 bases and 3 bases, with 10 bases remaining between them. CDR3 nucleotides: TGCGCCAGCAGCTTGGAAGGGAGTCTCAATCAGCCCCAGCATTTT. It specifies CASSLEGSLNQPQHF.